The clone carrying this TCR beta chain was observed a few times. As yet, its antigen is unknown. The CDR3 covers 14 residues. In germline, CDR1 is MDHEN, CDR2 SYDVKM. V was clipped by 1 base and J by 2 bases, with 7 bases between them. The sample comes from a study of beta chain features in type 1 diabetes. Study conclusions and caveats: For Type 1 diabetes patients, all four CD4+ subsets carried TCRB CDR3s that were moderately but significantly shorter.

Expressed TCRB transcripts were sequenced, since all the RNA that had been isolated was reverse transcribed. This table comes from immunoSEQ multiplex PCR, and its TCRdb copy is limited to in-frame clones, with some not included. The sample lists about 220,000 clones, approximately 10% occurring once. The receptor comes from a man between 18 and 29 years old in good health. The source material was central memory CD4+ T cells from blood. The chain combines TRBV28 with TRBJ2-3; no definite D call. CDR3 in DNA: TGTGCCAGCAGTTTATCCCTGTTCACAGATACGCAGTATTTT. Translated, it gives CASSLSLFTDTQYF.